This TCR beta chain was retrieved from a study of PD-L1 blockade in urothelial cancer. Sequencing was performed with immunoSEQ multiplex PCR; in TCRdb, only in-frame clones are kept and a portion is missing. The sample contains around 68,000 clones, approximately 78% of which appear only once. Study-wide findings and caveats: Below-median blood TCR clonality before treatment forecast better survival.

With regard to this clone: Its antigen is still unknown.

Regarding time point: pretreatment peripheral blood. The source is a man in his 70s with urothelial cancer. The sequencing here drew on PBMCs, taken around atezolizumab (anti-PD-L1) treatment.

The CDR3 here is CASGDRATEAFF. Here the CDR3 DNA reads TGTGCCAGCGGTGACAGGGCCACTGAAGCTTTCTTT. This chain joins TRBV6-5 and TRBJ1-1; 7 bases map to TRBD1. Germline trimming cut 8 bases from V and 4 bases from J; bases unmatched to any gene: 4. Germline V gives CDR1 MNHEY, CDR2 SVGAGI. CDR3 length: 12 residues.